Below are 13 T cell receptor beta chains sequenced from a single sample in a study of T cell changes during pregnancy in multiple sclerosis. Profiled with immunoSEQ multiplex PCR; TCRdb holds only in-frame clones, not every one. The sample holds around 60,000 clones, 80% to 90% seen once. The source material was peripheral blood, sampled in the first trimester of pregnancy. The receptor source for this set is a female donor with multiple sclerosis, enrolled in a pregnancy study.

DNA of the CDR3: TGCGCCAGCAGCTTTGGCCGGGACAGGGGGACCGAAGCTTTCTTT. Translating it yields CASSFGRDRGTEAFF. This chain links TRBV5-1 with TRBJ1-1; TRBD1 matches at 11 bases. This CDR3 comprises 15 residues. The V gene's germline CDR1 is SGHRS and CDR2 YFSETQ. With 2 bases clipped from V and 8 bases from J, the junction kept 8 bases outside the gene matches. Complete variable domain (other parts from reference TRBV5-1 and TRBJ1-1): KAGVTQTPRYLIKTRGQQVTLSCSPISGHRSVSWYQQTPGQGLQFLFEYFSETQRNKGNFPGRFSGRQFSNSRSEMNVSTLELGDSALYLCASSFGRDRGTEAFFGQGTRLTVV.

A word on this clone: At one boundary the junction diverges from the germline segment, which might be a read error. The V gene is TRBV7-9, the J gene TRBJ1-1, with D uncertain. This CDR3 is built from 12 residues. CDR1 SEHNR and CDR2 FQNEAQ come from the germline V gene (reference sequence). DNA of the CDR3: TGTGCCAGCAGCCTAGCGGAGGGTGAAGCTTTCTTT. Protein: CASSLAEGEAFF.

V gene TRBV5-1 combines with J gene TRBJ2-1, with 7 bases that match TRBD2. The CDR3 is made up of 16 amino acids. V lost 6 bases to trimming and J lost 6 bases; unmatched junction nucleotides: 15. Germline V gene data show CDR1 as SGHRS and CDR2 as YFSETQ. The CDR3 DNA follows: TGCGCCAGCATTCTCATGTCAGGACTAGGCGGCAATGAGCAGTTCTTC. Protein product: CASILMSGLGGNEQFF. Based on the CDR3 plus reference TRBV5-1 and TRBJ2-1, the full variable domain is KAGVTQTPRYLIKTRGQQVTLSCSPISGHRSVSWYQQTPGQGLQFLFEYFSETQRNKGNFPGRFSGRQFSNSRSEMNVSTLELGDSALYLCASILMSGLGGNEQFFGPGTRLTVL.

V usage is TRBV10-3 and J usage is TRBJ1-2, with 7 bases identical to TRBD1. This CDR3 region has 17 residues. CDR1 ENHRY and CDR2 SYGVKD come from the germline V gene. V dropped 3 bases and J dropped 6; count of bases not matched to a gene: 16. The CDR3 here is CAISDLRGETAKNGYTF. The CDR3 DNA reads TGTGCCATCAGTGACCTCAGGGGGGAAACCGCCAAAAATGGCTACACCTTC.

V is TRBV2 and J is TRBJ2-5, with D possibly TRBD1 on 6 matching bases. The CDR3 is made up of 14 amino acids. V was pared by 7 bases and J by 4 bases, with 16 bases between. The germline CDR1 and CDR2 sequences are SNHLY and FYNNEI. CDR3 nucleotide sequence: TGTGCCAGCACACTCCAGGGGTTGAGAGAGACCCAGTACTTC. Encoded protein: CASTLQGLRETQYF.

This clone appeared a single time. The V call is TRBV4-2, the J call TRBJ2-5, with 8 bases lining up with TRBD2. V gave up 3 bases and J gave up 0 bases; unmatched junction bases: 3. The CDR3 length is 15 residues. CDR1 and CDR2 from the germline V gene are LGHNA and YNFKEQ. This chain's CDR3 is CASSQGGGNQETQYF. The DNA for the CDR3 is TGTGCCAGCAGCCAGGGCGGGGGGAACCAAGAGACCCAGTACTTC.

The rearrangement joins TRBV7-2 to TRBJ2-3, with 9 bases fitting TRBD1. Trimming removed 4 bases from V and 0 bases from J; junction bases left unmatched: 5. CDR1 SGHTA and CDR2 FQGNSA come from the germline V gene. The CDR3 is 16 amino acids. The CDR3 loop reads CASSSGQGFSTDTQYF. The CDR3, as DNA: TGTGCCAGCAGCTCGGGACAGGGCTTTAGCACAGATACGCAGTATTTT.

The V and J genes are TRBV6-5 and TRBJ1-1; D is uncertain. V gave up 2 bases and J gave up 0 bases, with 4 bases separating them. The germline CDR1 and CDR2 sequences are MNHEY and SVGAGI. This CDR3 spans 13 amino acids. The CDR3 region is CASSYQVNTEAFF. The DNA for the CDR3 is TGTGCCAGCAGTTACCAGGTGAACACTGAAGCTTTCTTT.

This rearrangement joins TRBV13 to TRBJ2-1; D remains unclear. Between the trimmed V and J ends, which lost 0 bases and 7 bases, there was a span of 7 bases. This CDR3 region has 13 residues. The germline V gene encodes CDR1 PRHDT and CDR2 FYEKMQ (reference sequence). This CDR3 reads CASSLGRKNEQFF. CDR3 bases: TGTGCCAGCAGCTTAGGGCGGAAAAATGAGCAGTTCTTC.

The chain couples TRBV15 to TRBJ1-2, with D uncertain. The CDR3 totals 18 residues. The V end lost 0 bases, the J end lost 0 bases, and 17 bases lay between the germline ends. The germline V gene encodes CDR1 LNHNV and CDR2 YYDKDF (reference sequence). CDR3 nucleotides: TGTGCCACCAGCAGAGACGGGGTTTATCATCCCTCTAACTATGGCTACACCTTC. It codes for CATSRDGVYHPSNYGYTF.

V is TRBV5-1 and J is TRBJ1-2; no reliable D call. V was shortened by 1 base and J by 2 bases, with 3 bases between the two germline ends. Germline CDR1 SGHRS, CDR2 YFSETQ. CDR3 length: 12 amino acids. In DNA, the CDR3 is TGCGCCAGCAGCTTGTCGAACTATGGCTACACCTTC. This encodes CASSLSNYGYTF.

This clone was counted once. V is TRBV2 and J is TRBJ2-3; D unclear. The CDR3 spans 14 residues. Trimming removed 2 bases at V and 2 bases at J, with 8 bases between. The germline V gene has CDR1 SNHLY and CDR2 FYNNEI. The CDR3 reads CASSERLYTDTQYF. DNA for the CDR3: TGTGCCAGCAGTGAACGACTCTACACAGATACGCAGTATTTT.

In this sample, this clone turned up a few times. Here the CDR3 reads CASRERGPWDEQYF. As DNA, the CDR3 is TGTGCCAGCAGAGAGCGGGGCCCTTGGGACGAGCAGTACTTC. The chain is built from TRBV2 and TRBJ2-7, with 7 nucleotides matching TRBD2. Germline trimming cut 6 bases from V and 5 bases from J; bases unmatched to any gene: 10. The germline V gene has CDR1 SNHLY and CDR2 FYNNEI. The CDR3 is 14 residues long.